These 14 T cell receptor beta chains were sequenced from one sample in a study of control samples from healthy donors and cancer patients. Some clones are missing from TCRdb's copy, which holds only in-frame ones; the method was immunoSEQ multiplex PCR. The data show 120,000 to 150,000 clones, about 88% seen once. Sequencing was performed on blood. The receptors were sampled from a woman under 40 in good health.

For the CDR3, the DNA is TGCGCCAGCAGCTTGGGCGGGACAGGTGGAGAGGAGACCCAGTACTTC. Translation: CASSLGGTGGEETQYF. The rearrangement joins TRBV5-1 to TRBJ2-5; 8 bases align to TRBD1. Germline CDR1 is SGHRS and CDR2 is YFSETQ. Unmatched junction bases numbered 9, after V lost 0 bases and J lost 5 bases. The CDR3 spans 16 residues.

The chain has TRBV15 and TRBJ1-5; a weak D match, TRBD1 (6 bases). Germline V lookup: CDR1 LNHNV, CDR2 YYDKDF (reference sequence). The ends were cut back, 5 bases at V and 5 bases at J, with 16 bases in the middle. CDR3 length equals 15 residues. The CDR3: CATSLQGMKDQPQHF. The CDR3 DNA is TGTGCCACCAGCCTGCAGGGGATGAAGGATCAGCCCCAGCATTTT. The variable domain in full, with the rest retrieved from reference TRBV15 and TRBJ1-5, is DAMVIQNPRYQVTQFGKPVTLSCSQTLNHNVMYWYQQKSSQAPKLLFHYYDKDFNNEADTPDNFQSRRPNTSFCFLDIRSPGLGDTAMYLCATSLQGMKDQPQHFGDGTRLSIL.

The chain links TRBV6-2 or TRBV6-3 to TRBJ2-1, with D uncertain. Trimming stripped 2 bases from V and 6 bases from J, with 8 bases between. CDR1 MNHEY and CDR2 SVGEGT come from the germline V gene. The CDR3 loop spans 13 amino acids. CDR3 coding DNA: TGTGCCAGCAGTTACCCCGCGTTCAATGAGCAGTTCTTC. Its translation: CASSYPAFNEQFF.

V gene TRBV7-2 combines with J gene TRBJ2-1; the D is unclear. CDR3 length equals 15 residues. Germline V CDR1 and CDR2: SGHTA, FQGNSA. Trimming left V 3 bases short and J 0 bases short, with 9 bases between. The CDR3 region has the DNA TGTGCCAGCAGCTTCGGCGGCGGCTCCTACAATGAGCAGTTCTTC. It codes for CASSFGGGSYNEQFF.

The genes are TRBV9 and TRBJ1-3; D gene unclear. There are 15 residues in the CDR3. Trimming removed 0 bases at V and 0 bases at J, with 7 bases between. Germline CDR1 and CDR2: SGDLS and YYNGEE. The CDR3 coding sequence is TGTGCCAGCAGCGTAGCCCCAAGCTCTGGAAACACCATATATTTT. It yields the protein CASSVAPSSGNTIYF.

J is TRBJ2-7 and V is TRBV3-1 (or the pseudogene TRBV3-2); D remains unclear. The V end was cut by 1 base, the J end by 1 base, with 8 bases between. This CDR3 has 14 residues. Germline CDR1 is LGHDT and CDR2 is YNNKEL (reference sequence). CDR3 loop: CASSQGVGSYEQYF. CDR3 DNA sequence: TGTGCCAGCAGCCAAGGTGTCGGTTCCTACGAGCAGTACTTC.

The chain employs TRBV30 and TRBJ1-1; weak D call: TRBD1 (5 bases). This CDR3 region has 12 residues. Looked up from germline, CDR1 is GTSNPN and CDR2 is SVGIG (reference sequence). V dropped 0 bases and J dropped 8 bases, with 10 bases sitting between them. CDR3 sequence (DNA): TGTGCCTGGAGTGTGTTCGGGGGGGAAGCTTTCTTT. Translated, it gives CAWSVFGGEAFF.

The chain recombines TRBV27 with TRBJ2-1; 8 bases are a match to TRBD2. CDR1 and CDR2 (germline): MNHEY, SMNVEV (reference sequence). J gave up 7 bases and V 8 bases, and 4 bases lay outside the gene matches. The CDR3 extends over 12 amino acids. The CDR3 region is CASSGGENEQFF. CDR3 nucleotides: TGTGCCAGCTCGGGAGGGGAGAATGAGCAGTTCTTC.

This CDR3 reads CASSVAMGQGAYGNTIYF. CDR3 bases: TGTGCCAGCAGCGTAGCTATGGGACAGGGGGCTTATGGAAACACCATATATTTT. This chain uses TRBV9 with TRBJ1-3, with 12 bases fitting TRBD1. Germline V gives CDR1 SGDLS, CDR2 YYNGEE. The V and J ends lost 0 bases and 3 bases, in that order; junction bases with no gene match: 7. This CDR3 has 18 residues.

The rearrangement joins TRBV9 to TRBJ1-6, with 9 bases lining up with TRBD1. CDR3 length: 14 residues. V was pared by 5 bases and J by 7 bases, with 4 bases of the junction left unmatched. Germline CDR1 is SGDLS and CDR2 is YYNGEE. DNA for the CDR3: TGTGCCAGCAGTCCAGGACAGGGGAATTCACCCCTCCACTTT. This codes for CASSPGQGNSPLHF.

A single count supports this clone. The chain carries TRBV6-1 and TRBJ1-5; D is perhaps TRBD1 (6 bases). V lost 0 bases and J lost 2, with 14 bases in between. CDR3 size: 17 residues. Germline CDR1 reads MNHNS; CDR2 reads SASEGT. Written as DNA, the CDR3 is TGTGCCAGCAGTGAAGCAGGGGGGCGAAAGGGCAATCAGCCCCAGCATTTT. Translated, it gives CASSEAGGRKGNQPQHF.

In this sample, this clone turned up a few times. CDR3 sequence: CASSQDRTNSNQPQHF. The CDR3 bases are TGCGCCAGCAGCCAAGATAGGACAAATAGCAATCAGCCCCAGCATTTT. The J gene is TRBJ1-5, the V gene TRBV4-1, with D perhaps TRBD1 (5 bases). This CDR3 is built from 16 residues. CDR1 is MGHRA, CDR2 YSYEKL, per germline. V was cut by 0 bases and J by 0 bases, with 9 bases left in between.

The V gene is TRBV30, the J gene TRBJ1-5; maybe TRBD1 (5 bases). V lost 6 bases and J 4 bases, leaving 10 bases between the germline ends. Germline V lookup: CDR1 GTSNPN, CDR2 SVGIG (reference sequence). There are 12 residues in the CDR3. The CDR3 reads CACGGSNQPQHF. The CDR3 DNA reads TGTGCCTGTGGGGGTAGTAATCAGCCCCAGCATTTT.

The chain couples TRBV5-5 to TRBJ2-2, with no clear D. The CDR3 runs to 16 residues. Per germline, CDR1 SGHKS and CDR2 YYEKEE (reference sequence). Trimming pared 1 base from V and 2 bases from J, leaving 12 bases between. DNA for the CDR3: TGTGCCAGCAGCTTGTGGGCAAACTCAAACACCGGGGAGCTGTTTTTT. Protein product: CASSLWANSNTGELFF.